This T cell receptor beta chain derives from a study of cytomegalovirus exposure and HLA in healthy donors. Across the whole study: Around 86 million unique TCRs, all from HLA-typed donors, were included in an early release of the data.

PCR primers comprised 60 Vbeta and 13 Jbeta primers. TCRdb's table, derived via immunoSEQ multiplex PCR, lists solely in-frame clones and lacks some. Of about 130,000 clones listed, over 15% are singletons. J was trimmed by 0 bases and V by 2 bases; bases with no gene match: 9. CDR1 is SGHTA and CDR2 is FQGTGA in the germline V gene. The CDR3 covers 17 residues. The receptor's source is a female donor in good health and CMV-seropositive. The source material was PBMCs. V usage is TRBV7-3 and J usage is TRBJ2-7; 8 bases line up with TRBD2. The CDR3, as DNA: TGTGCCAGCAGCTTATTCGCTAGCGGGCGGAGCTCCTACGAGCAGTACTTC. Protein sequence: CASSLFASGRSSYEQYF.